This T cell receptor beta chain was profiled in a study of HIV-infected patients and healthy controls. Whole-study findings and limits: Mean usage of eight alpha and eight beta V genes differed significantly in HIV-infected patients versus controls. MAIT alpha-chain CDR3s were frequent in healthy controls, depleted in HIV+.

Alpha and beta constant-region primers primed reverse transcription of about 0.5 ug RNA. Each of the alpha and beta chains got its own library through chain-specific third strand synthesis with indices. A 12-nucleotide barcode per molecule came from two concatenated random hexamers added pre-amplification. TCRdb re-derived calls from the 5' RACE reads in MiXCR, one entry per CDR3 protein. There are some 13,000 distinct CDR3 sequences in the sample; roughly a tenth occur only once, and over 6% lies in the top ten. In its sample, this clonotype is medium-sized. The target antigen is unknown. The repertoire came from unfractionated whole blood and reflected all unsorted peripheral T cells. This clonotype was obtained from an adult in good health. Sequencing input: blood.

CDR3 residues: CASSGGGIGGNQPQHF. CDR3 in DNA: TGTGCCAGCAGCGGGGGAGGGATCGGGGGCAATCAGCCCCAGCATTTT. The genes are TRBV7-9 and TRBJ1-5, with a possible D match to TRBD1 (5 bases). Trimming removed 5 bases from V and 2 bases from J, with 16 bases in between. The CDR3 consists of 16 residues. Germline V gives CDR1 SEHNR, CDR2 FQNEAQ (reference sequence).